The next 16 T cell receptor beta chains were all read from a single sample in a study of Tregs in tolerant kidney transplant recipients. Profiling relied on immunoSEQ multiplex PCR, and the TCRdb table lists in-frame clones only, not all of them. Of approximately 75,000 clones in the sample, around 90% are singletons; the top ten hold 0.34%. Sample: Tregs from blood, taken before the transplant. The receptor set was obtained from a human donor who received a combined kidney and bone marrow transplant.

The chain links TRBV2 to TRBJ2-7; the match to TRBD1 covers 8 bases. V lost 7 bases, J lost 5 bases, and 7 bases stayed unmatched. The CDR3 is made up of 13 amino acids. The germline CDR1 and CDR2 sequences are SNHLY and FYNNEI. The CDR3 region is CASNGQGVNEQYF. DNA for the CDR3: TGTGCCAGCAACGGACAGGGCGTCAACGAGCAGTACTTC.

This clone was counted once. The CDR3 reads CASNMRSTSGNTIYF. In nucleotides, the CDR3 is TGTGCCAGCAACATGAGGAGCACCTCTGGAAACACCATATATTTT. The chain has TRBV5-6 and TRBJ1-3; D is ambiguous. Germline lookup yields CDR1 SGHDT and CDR2 YYEEEE. This CDR3 contains 15 residues. The V and J ends lost 6 bases and 0 bases respectively, with 13 bases between them.

The J gene is TRBJ2-2, the V gene TRBV28, with TRBD2 identical over 9 bases. V lost 1 base and J lost 6; bases outside the gene matches: 9. This CDR3 has 17 amino acids. In germline, CDR1 is MDHEN, CDR2 SYDVKM. CDR3 in amino acids: CASSLFSGTSWSGELFF. The CDR3 bases are TGTGCCAGCAGTTTATTTAGCGGGACTAGCTGGTCCGGGGAGCTGTTTTTT. Full variable domain (missing parts from reference TRBV28 and TRBJ2-2): DVKVTQSSRYLVKRTGEKVFLECVQDMDHENMFWYRQDPGLGLRLIYFSYDVKMKEKGDIPEGYSVSREKKERFSLILESASTNQTSMYLCASSLFSGTSWSGELFFGEGSRLTVL.

The chain combines TRBV30 with TRBJ1-2, with 12 bases identical to TRBD1. Losses at the gene ends were 3 bases for V and 6 bases for J; bases not matched to a gene: 17. Germline values: CDR1 GTSNPN, CDR2 SVGIG (reference sequence). The CDR3 sequence is 18 residues long. The CDR3 sequence: CAWSPTSGTGGGLHGYTF. CDR3 nucleotides: TGTGCCTGGAGCCCCACCTCCGGGACAGGGGGCGGTTTACATGGCTACACCTTC.

This sequence joins TRBV7-2 and TRBJ1-2, with unresolved D. Trimming cost V 5 bases and J 6 bases, with 16 bases left between them. Germline values: CDR1 SGHTA, CDR2 FQGNSA. This CDR3 has 14 residues. CDR3 sequence reads: CASSLSVGSNGYTF. The CDR3 bases are TGTGCCAGCAGCCTCAGTGTCGGGTCCAATGGCTACACCTTC.

The gene calls are TRBV18 and TRBJ2-3; D perhaps matches TRBD2 (5 bases). This CDR3 has 14 residues. V was shortened by 7 bases and J by 0 bases, with 11 bases between the two germline ends. CDR1 is KGHSH, CDR2 LQKENI, per germline. CDR3 residues: CASFLEESTDTQYF. In DNA form, the CDR3 reads TGTGCCAGCTTTTTGGAGGAGAGCACAGATACGCAGTATTTT. The full variable domain, in which reference TRBV18 and TRBJ2-3 provide the parts outside the CDR3, is NAGVMQNPRHLVRRRGQEARLRCSPMKGHSHVYWYRQLPEEGLKFMVYLQKENIIDESGMPKERFSAEFPKEGPSILRIQQVVRGDSAAYFCASFLEESTDTQYFGPGTRLTVL.

This chain uses TRBV11-2 with TRBJ2-1; TRBD2 matches 8 bases. Germline trimming cut 4 bases from V and 5 bases from J; bases unmatched to any gene: 7. The V gene's germline CDR1 is SGHAT and CDR2 FQNNGV. The CDR3 consists of 15 residues. The CDR3 nucleotides read TGTGCCAGCAGCTCCTTGAGCGGGAGACACAATGAGCAGTTCTTC. It yields the protein CASSSLSGRHNEQFF.

The rearrangement links TRBV5-1 to TRBJ1-4; D unclear. V was pared by 1 base and J by 5 bases, with 6 bases between. The CDR3 extends over 13 amino acids. Germline loops: CDR1 SGHRS, CDR2 YFSETQ. For the CDR3, the DNA is TGCGCCAGCAGCTTGAAACCGAATGAAAAACTGTTTTTT. This codes for CASSLKPNEKLFF.

The V gene is TRBV28, the J gene TRBJ2-2, with D unclear. The CDR3 is 13 residues long. V was clipped by 10 bases and J by 5 bases, with 14 bases between them. CDR1 is MDHEN and CDR2 is SYDVKM in the germline V gene. As DNA, the CDR3 is TGTGCCACCCCCACCCCGGTGACCGGGGAGCTGTTTTTT. Protein: CATPTPVTGELFF.

This clone showed up just once. CDR3 amino acids: CASSLGTWSGRAPNTGELFF. The CDR3, as DNA: TGTGCCAGCAGCTTAGGGACGTGGAGCGGGAGGGCCCCGAACACCGGGGAGCTGTTTTTT. The chain uses TRBV11-3 and TRBJ2-2, with 10 bases identical to TRBD2. Trimming removed 1 base from V and 0 bases from J; junction bases left unmatched: 11. The germline gives CDR1 SGHNT, CDR2 YENEEA. The CDR3 totals 20 residues.

This chain uses TRBV11-3 with TRBJ2-1, with TRBD1 matching 8 bases. This CDR3 region has 14 residues. Trimming cost V 3 bases and J 8 bases; bases outside gene matches: 6. Germline V gene sequence: CDR1 SGHNT, CDR2 YENEEA. As DNA, the CDR3 is TGTGCCAGCAGCTTCCAGGGGGCGGCGGATGAGCAGTTCTTC. Its protein product is CASSFQGAADEQFF.

The chain carries TRBV7-6 and TRBJ1-4; TRBD1 is a possible D gene (6 bases). Trimming pared 4 bases from V and 7 bases from J, leaving 16 bases between. CDR3 length: 15 residues. The germline gives CDR1 SGHVS, CDR2 FNYEAQ. CDR3 protein: CASSSTGRPSEKLFF. The CDR3 DNA reads TGTGCCAGCAGCTCTACAGGGCGCCCGAGTGAAAAACTGTTTTTT.

V usage is TRBV6-5 and J usage is TRBJ2-7, with D unresolved. The germline V gene encodes CDR1 MNHEY and CDR2 SVGAGI. This CDR3 spans 14 amino acids. Trimming left V 0 bases short and J 0 bases short, with 6 bases between. The CDR3 reads CASSYSMTSYEQYF. CDR3 nucleotide sequence: TGTGCCAGCAGTTACTCGATGACCTCCTACGAGCAGTACTTC.

The chain employs TRBV19 and TRBJ2-2; 10 bases line up with TRBD2. The CDR3 has 18 residues. V was pared by 1 base and J by 4 bases, with 9 bases of the junction left unmatched. Germline V gives CDR1 LNHDA, CDR2 SQIVND (reference sequence). CDR3 region: CASSIGRLAGAPTGELFF. Written as DNA, the CDR3 is TGTGCCAGTAGTATAGGGAGGCTAGCGGGAGCCCCCACCGGGGAGCTGTTTTTT.

This rearrangement joins TRBV2 to TRBJ2-7; either TRBD1 or TRBD2 may supply D (6 bases each). The germline V gene encodes CDR1 SNHLY and CDR2 FYNNEI. The CDR3 totals 13 residues. The V end was cut by 10 bases, the J end by 1 base, with 14 bases between. The CDR3 loop reads CATSGDISYEQYF. CDR3 coding DNA: TGTGCCACCTCGGGGGACATTTCCTACGAGCAGTACTTC.

This CDR3 is CASQTDRGPYYGYTF. The DNA for the CDR3 is TGTGCCAGTCAAACGGACAGGGGGCCTTACTATGGCTACACCTTC. This chain uses TRBV6-4 with TRBJ1-2; the match to TRBD1 covers 11 bases. This CDR3 has 15 residues. Germline values: CDR1 MRHNA, CDR2 SNTAGT. J lost 3 bases, V lost 9 bases, and 9 bases had no gene match.